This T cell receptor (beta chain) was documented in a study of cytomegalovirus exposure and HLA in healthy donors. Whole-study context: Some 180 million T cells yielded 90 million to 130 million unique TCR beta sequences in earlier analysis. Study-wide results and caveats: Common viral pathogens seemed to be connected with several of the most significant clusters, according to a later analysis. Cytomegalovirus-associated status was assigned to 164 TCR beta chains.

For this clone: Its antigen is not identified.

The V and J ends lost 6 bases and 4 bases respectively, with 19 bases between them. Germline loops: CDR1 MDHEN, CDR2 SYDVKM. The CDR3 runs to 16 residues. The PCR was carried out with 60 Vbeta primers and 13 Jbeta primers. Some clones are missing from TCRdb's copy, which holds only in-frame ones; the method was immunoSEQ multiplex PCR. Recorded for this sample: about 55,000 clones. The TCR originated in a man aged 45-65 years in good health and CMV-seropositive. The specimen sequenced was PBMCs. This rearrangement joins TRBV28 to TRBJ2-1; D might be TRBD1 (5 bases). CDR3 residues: CASSPLGEKVYNEQFF. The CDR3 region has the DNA TGTGCCAGCAGCCCTCTAGGGGAAAAGGTATACAATGAGCAGTTCTTC.